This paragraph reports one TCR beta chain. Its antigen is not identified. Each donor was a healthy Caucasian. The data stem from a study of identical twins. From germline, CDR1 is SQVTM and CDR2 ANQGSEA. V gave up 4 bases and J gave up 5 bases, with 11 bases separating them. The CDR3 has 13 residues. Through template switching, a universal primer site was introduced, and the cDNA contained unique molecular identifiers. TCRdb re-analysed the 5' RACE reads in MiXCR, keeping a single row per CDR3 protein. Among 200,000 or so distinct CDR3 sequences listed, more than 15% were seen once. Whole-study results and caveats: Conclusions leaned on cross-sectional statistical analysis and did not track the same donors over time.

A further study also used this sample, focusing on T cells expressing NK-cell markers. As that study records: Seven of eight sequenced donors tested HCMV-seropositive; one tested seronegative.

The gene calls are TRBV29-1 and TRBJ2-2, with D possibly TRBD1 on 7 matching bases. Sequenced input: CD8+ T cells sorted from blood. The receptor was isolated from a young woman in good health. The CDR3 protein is CSVAGGTTGELFF. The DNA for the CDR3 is TGCAGCGTTGCAGGGGGGACTACCGGGGAGCTGTTTTTT.